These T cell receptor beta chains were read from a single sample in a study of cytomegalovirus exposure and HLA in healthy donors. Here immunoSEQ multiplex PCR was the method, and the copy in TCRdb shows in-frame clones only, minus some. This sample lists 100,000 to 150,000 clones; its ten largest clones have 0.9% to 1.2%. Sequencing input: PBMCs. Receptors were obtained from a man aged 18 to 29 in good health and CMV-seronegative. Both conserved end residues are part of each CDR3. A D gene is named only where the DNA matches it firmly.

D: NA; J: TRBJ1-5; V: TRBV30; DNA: TGTGCCTGGAGTAACCAGGTCAATCAGCCCCAGCATTTT; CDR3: CAWSNQVNQPQHF
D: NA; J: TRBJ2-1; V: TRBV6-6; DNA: TGTGCCAGCTTGGGGACTCCCTCCGACAATGAGCAGTTCTTC; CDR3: CASLGTPSDNEQFF
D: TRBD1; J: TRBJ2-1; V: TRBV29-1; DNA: TGCAGCGTCGACAGGGGGATGGGGTCCTACAATGAGCAGTTCTTC; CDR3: CSVDRGMGSYNEQFF
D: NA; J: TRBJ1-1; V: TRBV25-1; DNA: TGTGCCAGCAGTGAAACGGACAGCATGAACACTGAAGCTTTCTTT; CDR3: CASSETDSMNTEAFF
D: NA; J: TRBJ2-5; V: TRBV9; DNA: TGTGCCAGCAGCGTAGCCGACCAAGAGACCCAGTACTTC; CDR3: CASSVADQETQYF
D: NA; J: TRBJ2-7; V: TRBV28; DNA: TGTGCCAGCAGTGGAAGCGGGTTATCCTACGAGCAGTACTTC; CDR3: CASSGSGLSYEQYF
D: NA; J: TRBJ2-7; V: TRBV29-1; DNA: TGCAGCGTTACCGGGATCTACGAGCAGTACTTC; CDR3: CSVTGIYEQYF
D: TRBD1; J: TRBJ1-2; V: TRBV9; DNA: TGTGCCAGCAGCGTAGTCCCAGGGGGCGCCGGCACCTTC; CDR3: CASSVVPGGAGTF
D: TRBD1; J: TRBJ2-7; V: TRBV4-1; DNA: TGCGCCAGCAGCCAAGATATCAGGGGGCGATACGAGCAGTACTTC; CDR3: CASSQDIRGRYEQYF
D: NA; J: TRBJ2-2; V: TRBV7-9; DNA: TGTGCCAGCAGCCCGGACACCGGGGAGCTGTTTTTT; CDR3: CASSPDTGELFF
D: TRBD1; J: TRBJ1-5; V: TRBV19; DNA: TGTGCCAGTAGTATAGTTACAGGGGGCACCCCGGATAGCAATCAGCCCCAGCATTTT; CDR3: CASSIVTGGTPDSNQPQHF
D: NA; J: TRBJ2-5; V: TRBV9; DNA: TGTGCCAGCAGCGGAGCCGGGACTCCTCAAGAGACCCAGTACTTC; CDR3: CASSGAGTPQETQYF
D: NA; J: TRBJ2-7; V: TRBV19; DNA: TGTGCCAGTAGACCGGGAACTGACCCCTGGGAGCAGTACTTC; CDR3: CASRPGTDPWEQYF
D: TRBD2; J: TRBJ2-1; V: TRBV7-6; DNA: TGTGCCAGCAGCTTAGGAGGCCTAGCGGGGGGGCCAATTATCAATGAGCAGTTCTTC; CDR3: CASSLGGLAGGPIINEQFF
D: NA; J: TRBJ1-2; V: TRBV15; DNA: TGTGCCACCAGCACGACCAGGACAAGCTATGGCTACACCTTC; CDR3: CATSTTRTSYGYTF
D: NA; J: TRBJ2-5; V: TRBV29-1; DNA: TGCAGCGTTCATTCGGCAGGGTTGCAAGAGACCCAGTACTTC; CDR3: CSVHSAGLQETQYF
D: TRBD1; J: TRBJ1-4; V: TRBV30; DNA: TGTGCCTGGAGTTCGACAGGGCGCACTAATGAAAAACTGTTTTTT; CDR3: CAWSSTGRTNEKLFF
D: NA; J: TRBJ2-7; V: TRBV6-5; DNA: TGTGCCAGCAGTGACAACCTTCTCCCCTACGAGCAGTACTTC; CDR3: CASSDNLLPYEQYF
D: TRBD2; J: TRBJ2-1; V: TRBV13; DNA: TGTGCCAGCACCGGACTAGCGGGGGACAATGAGCAGTTCTTC; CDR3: CASTGLAGDNEQFF
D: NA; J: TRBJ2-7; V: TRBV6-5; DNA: TGTGCCAGCAGTCCACAAGTAGCTAGCCACGAGCAGTACTTC; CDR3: CASSPQVASHEQYF
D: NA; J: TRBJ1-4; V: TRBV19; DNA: TGTGCCAGTAGTCCCATAGTGGGGACGGGGGAGGAAAAACTGTTTTTT; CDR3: CASSPIVGTGEEKLFF
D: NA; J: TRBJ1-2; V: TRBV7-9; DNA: TGTGCCAGCAGCTTAGTTACAGGGTCAGGCTACACCTTC; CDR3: CASSLVTGSGYTF
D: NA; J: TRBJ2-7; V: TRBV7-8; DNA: TGTGCCAGCAGCTTAGTGATCAGGACAGACGAGTACGAGCAGTACTTC; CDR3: CASSLVIRTDEYEQYF
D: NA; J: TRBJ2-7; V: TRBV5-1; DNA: TGCGCCAGCAGCTTGGGGGGCAGAAGCTCCTACGAGCAGTACTTC; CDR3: CASSLGGRSSYEQYF
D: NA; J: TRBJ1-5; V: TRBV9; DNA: TGTGCCAGCAGCCCCAGCCTGGACAGAGATCAGCTCCAGCATTTT; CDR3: CASSPSLDRDQLQHF
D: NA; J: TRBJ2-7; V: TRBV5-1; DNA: TGCGCCAGCAGCGCCCAAGGGGTACTCCAAGGCGAGCAGTACTTC; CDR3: CASSAQGVLQGEQYF
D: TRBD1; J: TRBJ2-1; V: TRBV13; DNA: TGTGCCAGCAGCATGGGACAGGTCCCGGGTGAGCAGTTCTTC; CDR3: CASSMGQVPGEQFF
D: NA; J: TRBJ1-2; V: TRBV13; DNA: TGTGCCAGCAGCTCGGACGGACTGACTACTAACTATGGCTACACCTTC; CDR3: CASSSDGLTTNYGYTF
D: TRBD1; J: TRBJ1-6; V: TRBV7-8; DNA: TGTGCCAGCAGTTCAAATACAGGGGGCGGAAATAATTCACCCCTCCACTTT; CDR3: CASSSNTGGGNNSPLHF
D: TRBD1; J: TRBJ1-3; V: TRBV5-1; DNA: TGCGCCAGCAGCTTGTTTCCCCGGGACAGGGGGCTCACTGACTCTGGAAACACCATATATTTT; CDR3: CASSLFPRDRGLTDSGNTIYF
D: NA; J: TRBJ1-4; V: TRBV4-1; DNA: TGCGCCAGCAGCCAACCGCAGGAAAAACTGTTTTTT; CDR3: CASSQPQEKLFF
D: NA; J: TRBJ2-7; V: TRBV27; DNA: TGTGCCAGCAGTTTAAGTAGCAGATACGAGCAGTACTTC; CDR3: CASSLSSRYEQYF
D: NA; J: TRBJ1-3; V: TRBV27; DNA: TGTGCCAGCAGTCCTTCCCCGCAGAACACCATATATTTT; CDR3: CASSPSPQNTIYF
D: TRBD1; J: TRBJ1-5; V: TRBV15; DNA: TGTGCCACCAGCAGTCGGACAGGGGTGAGTCAGCCCCAGCATTTT; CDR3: CATSSRTGVSQPQHF
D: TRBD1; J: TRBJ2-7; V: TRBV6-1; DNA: TGTGCCAGCAGTGGAAGACAGGGGACCTACGAGCAGTACTTC; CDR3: CASSGRQGTYEQYF
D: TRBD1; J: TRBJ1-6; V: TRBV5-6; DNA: TGTGCCAGCAGCCTGGACAGGAAGAATTCACCCCTCCACTTT; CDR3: CASSLDRKNSPLHF
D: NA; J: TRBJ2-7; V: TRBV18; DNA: TGTGCCAGCTCACTACAACAGGGATACGAGCAGTACTTC; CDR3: CASSLQQGYEQYF
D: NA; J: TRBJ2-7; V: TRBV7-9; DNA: TGTGCCAGCAGCTTAGAGAGCTACGAGCAGTACTTC; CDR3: CASSLESYEQYF
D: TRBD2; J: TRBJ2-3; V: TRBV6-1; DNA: TGTGCCAGCAGGGAGACTAGCGGGGGTGGTTTCGCGCAGTATTTT; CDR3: CASRETSGGGFAQYF
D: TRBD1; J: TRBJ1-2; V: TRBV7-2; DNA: TGTGCCAGCAGTCACAGGGGGTTATCTAAGGATGGCTACACCTTC; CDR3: CASSHRGLSKDGYTF
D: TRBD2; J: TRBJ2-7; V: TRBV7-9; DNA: TGTGCCAGCAGCTTAGAAAGCGGGGGGGACTACGAGCAGTACTTC; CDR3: CASSLESGGDYEQYF
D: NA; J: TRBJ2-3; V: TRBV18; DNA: TGTGCCAGCTCACCTACTAGCTCCCCCCACACAGATACGCAGTATTTT; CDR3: CASSPTSSPHTDTQYF
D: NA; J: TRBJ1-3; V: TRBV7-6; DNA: TGTGCCAGCAGCTTCTCGGACAGTCGCTCTGGAAACACCATATATTTT; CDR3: CASSFSDSRSGNTIYF
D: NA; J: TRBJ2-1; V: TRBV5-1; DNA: TGCGCCAGCAGCTTGGGTCCAGGGAGCCTAGCGAATGAGCAGTTCTTC; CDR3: CASSLGPGSLANEQFF
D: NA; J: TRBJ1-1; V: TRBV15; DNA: TGTGCCACCAGCAGAGGAGGCCCGAACACTGAAGCTTTCTTT; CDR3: CATSRGGPNTEAFF
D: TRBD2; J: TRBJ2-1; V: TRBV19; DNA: TGTGCCAGTATCGGGACTAGTCGTAGCGATGAGCAGTTCTTC; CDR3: CASIGTSRSDEQFF
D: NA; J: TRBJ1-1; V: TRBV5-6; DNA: TGTGCCAGCAGCCCGGACAGCCTGAGGGACACTGAAGCTTTCTTT; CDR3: CASSPDSLRDTEAFF
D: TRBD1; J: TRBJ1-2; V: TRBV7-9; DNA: TGTGCCAGCAGCTTAGAACAGGGGGCTTCTGGCTACACCTTC; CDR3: CASSLEQGASGYTF